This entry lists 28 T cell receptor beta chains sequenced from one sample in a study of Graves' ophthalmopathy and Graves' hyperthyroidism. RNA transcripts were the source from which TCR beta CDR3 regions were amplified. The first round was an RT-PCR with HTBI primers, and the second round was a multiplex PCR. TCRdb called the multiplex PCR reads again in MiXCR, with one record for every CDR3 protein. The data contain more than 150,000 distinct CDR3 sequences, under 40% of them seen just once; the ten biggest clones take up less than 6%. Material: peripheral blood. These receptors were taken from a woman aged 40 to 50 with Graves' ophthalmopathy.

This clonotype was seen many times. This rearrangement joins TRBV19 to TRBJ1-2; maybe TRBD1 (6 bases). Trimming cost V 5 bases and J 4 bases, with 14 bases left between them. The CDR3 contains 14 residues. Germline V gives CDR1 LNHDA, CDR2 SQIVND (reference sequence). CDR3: CASSSPGHLYGYTF. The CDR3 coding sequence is TGTGCCAGTAGTTCTCCGGGACACCTCTATGGCTACACCTTC.

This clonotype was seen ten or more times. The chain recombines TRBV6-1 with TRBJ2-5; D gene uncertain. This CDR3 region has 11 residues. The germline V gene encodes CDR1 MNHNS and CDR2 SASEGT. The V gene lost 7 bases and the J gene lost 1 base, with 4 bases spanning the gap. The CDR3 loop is CASTPQETQYF. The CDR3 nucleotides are TGTGCCAGCACCCCCCAAGAGACCCAGTACTTC.

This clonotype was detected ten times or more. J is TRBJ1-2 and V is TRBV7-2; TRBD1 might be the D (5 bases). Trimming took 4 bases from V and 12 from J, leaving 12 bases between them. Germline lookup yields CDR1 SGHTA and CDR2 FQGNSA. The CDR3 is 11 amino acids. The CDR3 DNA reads TGTGCCAGCAGCTCGGGACCGCGAGACACCTTC. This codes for CASSSGPRDTF.

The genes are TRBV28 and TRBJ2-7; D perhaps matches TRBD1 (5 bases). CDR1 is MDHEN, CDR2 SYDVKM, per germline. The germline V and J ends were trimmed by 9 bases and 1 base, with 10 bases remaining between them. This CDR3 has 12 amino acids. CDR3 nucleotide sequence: TGTGCCAGTCGACAGTTTTCCTACGAGCAGTACTTC. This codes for CASRQFSYEQYF.

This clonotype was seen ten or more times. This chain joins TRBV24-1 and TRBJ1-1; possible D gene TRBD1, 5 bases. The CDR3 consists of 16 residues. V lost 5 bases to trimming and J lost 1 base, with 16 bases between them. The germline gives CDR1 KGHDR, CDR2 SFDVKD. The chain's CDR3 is CATSATGRPENTEAFF. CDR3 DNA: TGTGCCACCAGTGCCACGGGACGTCCGGAGAACACTGAAGCTTTCTTT.

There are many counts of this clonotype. CDR3 sequence (DNA): TGTGCCAGCAGTTTACGGCGGAATAGCAATCAGCCCCAGCATTTT. Translated: CASSLRRNSNQPQHF. This chain links TRBV28 with TRBJ1-5; D gene uncertain. The V and J ends lost 2 bases and 0 bases respectively, with 8 bases between them. The germline V gene encodes CDR1 MDHEN and CDR2 SYDVKM. CDR3 length equals 15 residues.

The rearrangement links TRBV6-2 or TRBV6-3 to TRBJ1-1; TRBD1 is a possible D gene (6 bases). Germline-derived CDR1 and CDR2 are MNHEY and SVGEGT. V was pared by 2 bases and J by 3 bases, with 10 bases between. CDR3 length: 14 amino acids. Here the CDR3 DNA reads TGTGCCAGCAGTTACACGGGGGCTGACACTGAAGCTTTCTTT. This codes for CASSYTGADTEAFF.

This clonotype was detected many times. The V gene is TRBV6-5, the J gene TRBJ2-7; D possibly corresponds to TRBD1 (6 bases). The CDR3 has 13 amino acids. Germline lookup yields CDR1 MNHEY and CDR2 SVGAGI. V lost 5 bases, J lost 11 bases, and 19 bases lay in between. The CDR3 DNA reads TGTGCCAGCAGTAACCAGGGGTCGCCCGTAAAGTACTTC. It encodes CASSNQGSPVKYF.

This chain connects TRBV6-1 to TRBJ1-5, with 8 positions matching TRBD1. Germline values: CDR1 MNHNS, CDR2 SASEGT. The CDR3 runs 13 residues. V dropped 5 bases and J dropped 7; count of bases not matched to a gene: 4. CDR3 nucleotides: TGTGCCAGCAGTCGACAGGGGAGCCAGCCCCAGCATTTT. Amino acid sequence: CASSRQGSQPQHF.

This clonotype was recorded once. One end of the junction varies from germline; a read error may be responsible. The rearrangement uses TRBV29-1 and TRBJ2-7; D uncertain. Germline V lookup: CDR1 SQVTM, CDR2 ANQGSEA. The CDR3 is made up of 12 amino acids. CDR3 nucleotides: TGCAGCTTTGAAGATTCTCTCCTCGAGCAGTACTTC. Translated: CSFEDSLLEQYF.

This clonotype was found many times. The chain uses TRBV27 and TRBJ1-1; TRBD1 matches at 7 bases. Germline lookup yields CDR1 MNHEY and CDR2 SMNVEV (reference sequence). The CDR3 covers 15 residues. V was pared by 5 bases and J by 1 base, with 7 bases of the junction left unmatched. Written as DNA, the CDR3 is TGTGCCAGCAGTACCTCGACAGGGACGAACACTGAAGCTTTCTTT. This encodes CASSTSTGTNTEAFF.

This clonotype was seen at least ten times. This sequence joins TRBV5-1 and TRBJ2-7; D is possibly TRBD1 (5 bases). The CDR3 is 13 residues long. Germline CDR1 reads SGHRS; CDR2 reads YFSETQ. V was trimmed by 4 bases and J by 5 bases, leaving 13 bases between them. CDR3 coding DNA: TGCGCCAGCAGCGACAGACCCGCGAACGAGCAGTACTTC. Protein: CASSDRPANEQYF.

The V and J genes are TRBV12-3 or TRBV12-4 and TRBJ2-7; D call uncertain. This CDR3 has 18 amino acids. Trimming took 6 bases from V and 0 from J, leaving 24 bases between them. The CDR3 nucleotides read TGTGCCAGCAGGAACCGAAGCCTCAGTAGCCTTGACTCCTACGAGCAGTACTTC. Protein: CASRNRSLSSLDSYEQYF.

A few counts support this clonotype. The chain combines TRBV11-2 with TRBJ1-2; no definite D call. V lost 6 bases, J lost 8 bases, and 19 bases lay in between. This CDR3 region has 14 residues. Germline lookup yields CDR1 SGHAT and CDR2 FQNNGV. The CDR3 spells CASRLPGSQRGYTF. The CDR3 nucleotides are TGTGCCAGCAGACTACCGGGATCGCAAAGGGGCTACACCTTC. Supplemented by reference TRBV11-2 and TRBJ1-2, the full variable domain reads EAGVAQSPRYKIIEKRQSVAFWCNPISGHATLYWYQQILGQGPKLLIQFQNNGVVDDSQLPKDRFSAERLKGVDSTLKIQPAKLEDSAVYLCASRLPGSQRGYTFGSGTRLTVV.

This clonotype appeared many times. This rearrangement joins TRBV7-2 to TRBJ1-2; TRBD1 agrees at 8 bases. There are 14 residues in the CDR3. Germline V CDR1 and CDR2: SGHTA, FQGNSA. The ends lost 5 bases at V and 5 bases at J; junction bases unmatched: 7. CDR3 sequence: CASSPEQGGYGYTF. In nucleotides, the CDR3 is TGTGCCAGCAGCCCCGAACAGGGGGGATATGGCTACACCTTC.

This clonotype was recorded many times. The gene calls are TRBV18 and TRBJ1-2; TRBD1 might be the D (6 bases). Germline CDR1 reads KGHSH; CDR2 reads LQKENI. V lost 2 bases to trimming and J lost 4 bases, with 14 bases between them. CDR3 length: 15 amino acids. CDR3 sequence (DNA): TGTGCCAGCTCACCAAGGCAGGTGGACAGCTATGGCTACACCTTC. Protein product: CASSPRQVDSYGYTF.

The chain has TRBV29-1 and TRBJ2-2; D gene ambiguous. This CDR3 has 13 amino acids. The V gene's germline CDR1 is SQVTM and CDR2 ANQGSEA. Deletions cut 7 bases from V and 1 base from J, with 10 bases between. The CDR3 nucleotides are TGCAGCGGTTTACCGGGGAACACCGGGGAGCTGTTTTTT. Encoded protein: CSGLPGNTGELFF.

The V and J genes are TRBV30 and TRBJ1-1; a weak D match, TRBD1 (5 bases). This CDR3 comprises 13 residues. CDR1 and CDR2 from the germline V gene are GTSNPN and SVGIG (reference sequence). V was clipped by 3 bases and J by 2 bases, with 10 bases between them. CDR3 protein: CAWRWGPNTEAFF. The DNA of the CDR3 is TGTGCCTGGAGATGGGGCCCCAACACTGAAGCTTTCTTT.

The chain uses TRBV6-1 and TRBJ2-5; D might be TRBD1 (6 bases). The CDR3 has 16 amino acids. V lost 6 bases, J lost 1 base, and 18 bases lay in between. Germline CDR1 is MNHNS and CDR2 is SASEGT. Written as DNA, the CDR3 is TGTGCCAGCAGCCACATCAGGGGCCGGGGCCAAGAGACCCAGTACTTC. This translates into CASSHIRGRGQETQYF.

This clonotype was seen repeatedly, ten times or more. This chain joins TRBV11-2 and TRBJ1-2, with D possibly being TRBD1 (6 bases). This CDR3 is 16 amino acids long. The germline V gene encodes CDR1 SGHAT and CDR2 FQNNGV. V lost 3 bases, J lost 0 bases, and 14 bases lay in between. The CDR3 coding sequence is TGTGCCAGCAGCTTTGTTGGGACACCGACTAACTATGGCTACACCTTC. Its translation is CASSFVGTPTNYGYTF.

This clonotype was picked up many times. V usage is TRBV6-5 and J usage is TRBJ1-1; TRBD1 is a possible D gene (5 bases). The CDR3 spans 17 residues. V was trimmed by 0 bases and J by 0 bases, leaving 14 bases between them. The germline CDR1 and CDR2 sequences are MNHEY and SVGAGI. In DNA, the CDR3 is TGTGCCAGCAGTTACTCGAGAATTCGGGGGGTGAACACTGAAGCTTTCTTT. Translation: CASSYSRIRGVNTEAFF.

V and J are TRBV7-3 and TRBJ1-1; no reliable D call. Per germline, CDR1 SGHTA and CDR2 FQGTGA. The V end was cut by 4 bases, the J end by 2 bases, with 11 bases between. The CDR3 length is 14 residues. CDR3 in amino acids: CASSSGSTNTEAFF. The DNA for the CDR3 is TGTGCCAGCAGCTCCGGCTCCACTAACACTGAAGCTTTCTTT.

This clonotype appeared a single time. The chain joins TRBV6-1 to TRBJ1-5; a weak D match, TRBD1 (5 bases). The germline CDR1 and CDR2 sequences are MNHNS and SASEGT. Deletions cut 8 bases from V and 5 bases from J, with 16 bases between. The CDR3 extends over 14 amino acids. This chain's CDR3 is CASWAGGVYQPQHF. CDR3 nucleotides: TGTGCCAGCTGGGCCGGGGGGGTTTATCAGCCCCAGCATTTT.

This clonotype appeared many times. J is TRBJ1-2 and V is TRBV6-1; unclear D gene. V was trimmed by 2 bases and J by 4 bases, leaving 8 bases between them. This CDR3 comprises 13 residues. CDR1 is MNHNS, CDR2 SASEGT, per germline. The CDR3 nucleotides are TGTGCCAGCAGTGAACTGGGTGTCTATGGCTACACCTTC. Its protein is CASSELGVYGYTF.

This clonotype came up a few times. The CDR3 loop reads CASSLALGLMNTLEQYF. The CDR3 DNA reads as TGTGCCAGCAGTTTAGCGCTAGGACTGATGAATACCCTCGAGCAGTACTTC. The V call is TRBV12-3 or TRBV12-4, the J call TRBJ2-7; TRBD2 is a possible D gene (5 bases). This CDR3 is built from 17 residues. Trimming stripped 0 bases from V and 6 bases from J, with 21 bases between.

The CDR3 DNA is TGTGCCAGCAGTTACCGGACAGGTGGCCCCTACGAGCAGTACTTC. Protein sequence: CASSYRTGGPYEQYF. This chain joins TRBV6-5 and TRBJ2-7; TRBD1 matches 7 bases. Trimming took 2 bases from V and 2 from J; bases not matched to a gene: 6. This CDR3 has 15 residues. Germline loops: CDR1 MNHEY, CDR2 SVGAGI.

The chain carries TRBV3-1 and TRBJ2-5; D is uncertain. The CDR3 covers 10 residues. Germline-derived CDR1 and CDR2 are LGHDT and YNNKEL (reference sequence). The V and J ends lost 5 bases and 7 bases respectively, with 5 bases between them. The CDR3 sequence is CASSSGTQYF. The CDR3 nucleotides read TGTGCCAGCAGCTCGGGGACCCAGTACTTC.

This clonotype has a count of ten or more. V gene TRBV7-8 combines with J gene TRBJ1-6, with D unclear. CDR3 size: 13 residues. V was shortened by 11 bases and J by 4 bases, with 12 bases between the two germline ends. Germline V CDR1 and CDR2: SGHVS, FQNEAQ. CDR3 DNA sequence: TGTGCCGGGCGAAGAGCTTATAATTCACCCCTCCACTTT. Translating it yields CAGRRAYNSPLHF.